The 13 T cell receptor beta chains presented below share a single source sample, sequenced in a study of cytomegalovirus exposure and HLA in healthy donors. Vbeta (60) and Jbeta (13) primers were used in the PCR. Sequenced by immunoSEQ multiplex PCR; TCRdb stores in-frame clones only, minus some. Of around 120,000 clones in the sample, about three quarters are singletons; the top ten hold around 2.6%. The sequenced material came from PBMCs. The receptors derive from a human donor in good health.

This chain uses TRBV27 with TRBJ2-1; D perhaps matches TRBD2 (6 bases). Deletions cut 4 bases from V and 0 bases from J, with 13 bases between. Germline assignment: CDR1 MNHEY and CDR2 SMNVEV (reference sequence). The CDR3 sequence is 16 residues long. CDR3 residues: CASSSNIAASYNEQFF. The CDR3 DNA reads TGTGCCAGCAGTTCAAACATAGCGGCCTCCTACAATGAGCAGTTCTTC.

The chain combines TRBV30 with TRBJ1-1, with TRBD1 as a possible D gene (6 bases). V gave up 1 base and J gave up 2 bases, with 8 bases separating them. The CDR3 has 13 residues. Germline CDR1 reads GTSNPN; CDR2 reads SVGIG (reference sequence). The CDR3 DNA sequence: TGTGCCTGGAGTGCGGGGGGCAACACTGAAGCTTTCTTT. It codes for CAWSAGGNTEAFF.

This clone was counted once. J is TRBJ2-7 and V is TRBV28; 12 nucleotides agree with TRBD2. The CDR3 has 17 residues. Unmatched junction bases numbered 9, after V lost 6 bases and J lost 0 bases. In germline, CDR1 is MDHEN, CDR2 SYDVKM. DNA of the CDR3: TGTGCCAGCAGCGGACTAGCGGGACTAAATCGCTCCTACGAGCAGTACTTC. Its translation is CASSGLAGLNRSYEQYF.

The V and J genes are TRBV6-5 and TRBJ1-1; possibly TRBD1 for D (6 bases). Germline CDR1 and CDR2: MNHEY and SVGAGI. V was cut by 1 base and J by 5 bases, with 8 bases left in between. The CDR3 runs to 13 residues. The CDR3 reads CASSYLQGTEAFF. The CDR3 region has the DNA TGTGCCAGCAGTTACTTACAGGGAACTGAAGCTTTCTTT.

The V gene is TRBV6-5, the J gene TRBJ2-5; D uncertain. Germline CDR1 reads MNHEY; CDR2 reads SVGAGI. V was cut by 2 bases and J by 1 base, with 8 bases left in between. The CDR3 contains 14 residues. The CDR3: CASSYQSGQETQYF. The CDR3, as DNA: TGTGCCAGCAGTTACCAGTCGGGCCAAGAGACCCAGTACTTC.

V is TRBV30 and J is TRBJ2-6; D not certain. The CDR3 sequence is 13 residues long. V was clipped by 8 bases and J by 0 bases, with 8 bases between them. The germline CDR1 and CDR2 sequences are GTSNPN and SVGIG (reference sequence). The CDR3 reads CAVQTSGANVLTF. CDR3 DNA: TGTGCCGTACAGACCTCTGGGGCCAACGTCCTGACTTTC. The full variable domain, completed using reference TRBV30 and TRBJ2-6, is SQTIHQWPATLVQPVGSPLSLECTVEGTSNPNLYWYRQAAGRGLQLLFYSVGIGQISSEVPQNLSASRPQDRQFILSSKKLLLSDSGFYLCAVQTSGANVLTFGAGSRLTVL.

J is TRBJ2-6 and V is TRBV10-3; 8 bases align to TRBD2. Germline V gene lookup returns CDR1 ENHRY and CDR2 SYGVKD. Trimming at V came to 2 bases and at J to 4 bases, leaving 10 bases not matched to a gene. The CDR3 is made up of 18 amino acids. This CDR3 is CAISEGGDRGGGANVLTF. CDR3 DNA: TGTGCCATCAGTGAGGGGGGCGACCGGGGGGGCGGGGCCAACGTCCTGACTTTC.

The sample holds one count of this clone. The chain has TRBV11-3 and TRBJ2-2; tentatively, D is TRBD2 (5 bases). Trimming took off 4 bases at V and 7 bases at J, with 7 bases between the two ends. The germline V gene has CDR1 SGHNT and CDR2 YENEEA. CDR3 size: 12 residues. The CDR3 spells CASSYRDGELFF. Here the CDR3 DNA reads TGTGCCAGCAGCTATCGGGACGGGGAGCTGTTTTTT.

V usage is TRBV29-1 and J usage is TRBJ2-7; 10 bases match TRBD1. CDR3 length: 14 amino acids. J lost 2 bases, V lost 6 bases, and 7 bases had no gene match. Per the germline V gene, CDR1 is SQVTM and CDR2 is ANQGSEA. CDR3 bases: TGCAGCGTGGGGTTGGGGACAGGGGCCTACGAGCAGTACTTC. Translation: CSVGLGTGAYEQYF.

The chain employs TRBV4-2 and TRBJ2-7, with D perhaps matching TRBD2 (5 bases). This CDR3 spans 17 amino acids. In germline, CDR1 is LGHNA, CDR2 YNFKEQ. Between the trimmed V and J ends, which lost 0 bases and 0 bases, there was a span of 15 bases. CDR3 loop: CASSQDFWGVVSYEQYF. The CDR3 nucleotides are TGTGCCAGCAGCCAAGATTTTTGGGGAGTGGTCTCCTACGAGCAGTACTTC.

This chain uses TRBV7-2 with TRBJ2-3, with 8 bases that match TRBD2. V lost 8 bases, J lost 2 bases, and 9 bases stayed unmatched. CDR3 size: 15 residues. The germline V gene has CDR1 SGHTA and CDR2 FQGNSA. The CDR3 spells CASGLSGGPTDTQYF. The CDR3 DNA follows: TGTGCCAGCGGTCTTTCGGGGGGGCCCACAGATACGCAGTATTTT.

This clone was seen a handful of times. The V and J genes are TRBV19 and TRBJ1-5; 9 bases match TRBD1. Per germline, CDR1 LNHDA and CDR2 SQIVND (reference sequence). The CDR3 is made up of 13 amino acids. The ends lost 9 bases at V and 7 bases at J; junction bases unmatched: 7. CDR3 sequence reads: CASQQGATQPQHF. DNA for the CDR3: TGTGCCAGCCAACAGGGGGCTACGCAGCCCCAGCATTTT. The complete variable domain, with remaining parts taken from reference TRBV19 and TRBJ1-5, reads DGGITQSPKYLFRKEGQNVTLSCEQNLNHDAMYWYRQDPGQGLRLIYYSQIVNDFQKGDIAEGYSVSREKKESFPLTVTSAQKNPTAFYLCASQQGATQPQHFGDGTRLSIL.

Note on this clone: The junction shows a germline mismatch at one end, possibly a read error. This chain connects TRBV7-8 to TRBJ2-7; 11 positions match TRBD2. From germline, CDR1 is SGHVS and CDR2 FQNEAQ. The CDR3 is made up of 15 amino acids. CDR3 sequence: CASSLLAGGPDERYF. The CDR3 nucleotides are TGTGCCAGCAGCTTACTAGCGGGAGGCCCCGACGAGCGGTACTTC. Looking up the rest from reference TRBV7-8 and TRBJ2-7 gives the full variable domain: GAGVSQSPRYKVAKRGQDVALRCDPISGHVSLFWYQQALGQGPEFLTYFQNEAQLDKSGLPSDRFFAERPEGSVSTLKIQRTQQEDSAVYLCASSLLAGGPDERYFGPGTRLTVT.